This paragraph reports one TCR beta chain. Its target is unknown. CDR3 length: 13 residues. The ends were cut back, 6 bases at V and 0 bases at J, with 8 bases in the middle. Germline V gives CDR1 MRHNA, CDR2 SNTAGT. The entry originates in a study of blood T cells in healthy people across ages. Study observations and caveats: PBMC samples, being unsorted, prevented any conclusive comparison of naive and antigen-experienced cells. A strong correlation was found between TCR beta diversity and the percentage of naive T cells.

With a J-beta primer mix and a sample-barcoded 5' primer, a second PCR ran roughly 6 to 11 cycles. MiXCR, applied by TCRdb to the 5' RACE reads, yields one record per CDR3 protein. The data hold 1.5 million to 2 million distinct CDR3 sequences, with less than 50% observed a single time. The chain joins TRBV6-4 to TRBJ1-1, with D unresolved. Sequencing was done on a sample of blood. This clonotype was obtained from a woman aged 35 to 49 in good health. The CDR3 is CASRTTVNTEAFF. In nucleotides, the CDR3 is TGTGCCAGCAGAACTACGGTGAACACTGAAGCTTTCTTT.